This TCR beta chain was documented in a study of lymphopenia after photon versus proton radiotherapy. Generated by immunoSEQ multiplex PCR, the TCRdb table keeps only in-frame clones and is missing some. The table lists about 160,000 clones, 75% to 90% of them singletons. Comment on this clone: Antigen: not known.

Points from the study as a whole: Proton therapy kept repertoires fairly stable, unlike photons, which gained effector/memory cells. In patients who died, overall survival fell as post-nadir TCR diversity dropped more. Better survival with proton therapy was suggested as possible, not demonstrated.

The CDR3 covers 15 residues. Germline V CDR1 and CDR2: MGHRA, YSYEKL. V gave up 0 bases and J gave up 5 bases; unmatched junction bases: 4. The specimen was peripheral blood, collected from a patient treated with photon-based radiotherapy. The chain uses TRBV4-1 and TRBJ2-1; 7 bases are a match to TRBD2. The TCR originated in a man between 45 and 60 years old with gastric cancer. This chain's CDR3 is CASSQERTRDNEQFF. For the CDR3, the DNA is TGCGCCAGCAGCCAAGAGAGGACTAGGGACAATGAGCAGTTCTTC.